This TCR beta chain was sequenced for a study of blood T cell repertoires in COVID-19. About the study: Samples came from the United States, Italy and Spain, spanning acute and convalescent COVID-19. Sources were T cells, B-cell-depleted T cells, or PBMCs; the material itself was cDNA or gDNA.

The authors' processing: Estimation of nucleated cell counts was performed using reference gene primer amplification. The method was immunoSEQ multiplex PCR; TCRdb's version includes in-frame clones alone and lacks a portion of them. V and J calls and clone size are those listed in that table; D and trimming were worked out from the DNA. The data hold around 150,000 clones, with about 80% observed a single time. The CDR3 consists of 16 residues. The germline V gene has CDR1 SGHRS and CDR2 YFSETQ. V lost 4 bases to trimming and J lost 0 bases, with 14 bases between them. The clonotype originates from a woman aged 55-75 years with acute or convalescent COVID-19. The sample consisted of peripheral blood. The chain employs TRBV5-1 and TRBJ2-1; maybe TRBD1 (8 bases). The CDR3 loop reads CASSTYRGGSYNEQFF. CDR3 in DNA: TGCGCCAGCAGCACCTACAGGGGGGGCTCCTACAATGAGCAGTTCTTC.